A selection of T cell receptor beta chains follows, all from one sample in a study of T-cell memory formation after mild COVID-19. TCRdb re-called the 5' RACE reads with MiXCR, one entry per CDR3 protein. The sample shows hundreds of thousands of distinct CDR3 sequences, less than 25% of them seen only once. The sample was PBMCs or a T cell subset sorted from them (not recorded which). Source of these receptors: an adult woman who had mild COVID-19 (a few samples of this study predate the infection). Cell type and time point are not known. The CDR3 runs from the conserved cysteine through the conserved F or W. The D gene is left open where the match is weak. Not every row has a clone size; where given, it reads once, few, many or a size class.

clone_size j_call v_call d_call cdr3_nt cdr3_aa
few TRBJ2-5 TRBV9 - TGTGCCAGCAGCGTATTCTGGGGAGAGACCCAGTACTTC CASSVFWGETQYF
few TRBJ2-7 TRBV2 TRBD2 TGTGCCAGCAGGGAGACTAGCGGGGGGTCTCCCTACGAGCAGTACTTC CASRETSGGSPYEQYF
- TRBJ2-1 TRBV18 - TGTGCCAGCTCACCACCGACTACTTCCTACAATGAGCAGTTCTTC CASSPPTTSYNEQFF
- TRBJ1-1 TRBV15 - TGTGCCACCAGCAGACAGGGTCACACTGAAGCTTTCTTT CATSRQGHTEAFF
- TRBJ1-6 TRBV5-6 - TGTGCCAGCAGCTTGCTTATCTCACGGAGCTCCTATGATTCACCCCTCCACTTT CASSLLISRSSYDSPLHF
few TRBJ1-1 TRBV12-3/TRBV12-4 - TGTGCCAGCAGTCTACAGGGAGGAGCTTTCTTT CASSLQGGAFF
few TRBJ2-7 TRBV4-1 - TGCGCCAGCAGCCAAGAAAGAGGGGCCGAGCAGTACTTC CASSQERGAEQYF
- TRBJ1-1 TRBV18 - TGTGCCAGCTCACCTAGAGCGGGCGCCCTCGGGGGGAACACTGAAGCTTTCTTT CASSPRAGALGGNTEAFF
- TRBJ2-1 TRBV24-1 - TGTGCCACCAGTGATTTATTAATTGGGGCGGTGCAGTTCTTC CATSDLLIGAVQFF
few TRBJ2-7 TRBV6-5 - TGTGCCAGCAGTCCGCCCGTGACCTACGAGCAGTACTTC CASSPPVTYEQYF
few TRBJ1-2 TRBV24-1 TRBD1 TGTGCCACCAGTGCCGAAAACAGGGGTGACTATGGCTACACCTTC CATSAENRGDYGYTF
many TRBJ2-3 TRBV5-1 - TGCGCCAGCAGCTCTCTTAAATTCGGGGGCACAGATACGCAGTATTTT CASSSLKFGGTDTQYF
few TRBJ2-2 TRBV10-3 - TGTGCCATCAGTGATGAGGGGACCGGGGAGCTGTTTTTT CAISDEGTGELFF
- TRBJ2-5 TRBV2 - TGTGCCAGCAGTCCGGGCCTTAGCCAAGAGACCCAGTACTTC CASSPGLSQETQYF
few TRBJ2-1 TRBV7-3 - TGTGCCAGCAGCTTAAACGCACGAGGGGCAGGGAATGAGCAGTTCTTC CASSLNARGAGNEQFF
few TRBJ2-5 TRBV12-3/TRBV12-4 TRBD2 TGTGCCAGCAGGATCAGGGAGGGAGGAGAGACCCAGTACTTC CASRIREGGETQYF
- TRBJ2-1 TRBV11-2 TRBD2 TGTGCCAGCAGCTTAGAGGCTAGCGGGTGGGGTGAGCAGTTCTTC CASSLEASGWGEQFF
- TRBJ1-2 TRBV12-3/TRBV12-4 TRBD1 TGTGCCAGCAGTTTATTCGGGACAGCCCCTCAGCATGGCTACACCTTC CASSLFGTAPQHGYTF
- TRBJ2-1 TRBV12-3/TRBV12-4 TRBD2 TGTGCCAGCAACTTCCCCTTCACACGGGAGACTAGCGGCCCTTTAGGCAATGAGCAGTTCTTC CASNFPFTRETSGPLGNEQFF
- TRBJ1-1 TRBV7-3 - TGTGCCAGCAGCAACATGGGACTGCAGGAAGCTTTCTTT CASSNMGLQEAFF
- TRBJ1-5 TRBV20-1 - TGCAGTGCTAGGGTCCGGGAACAGCCCCAGCATTTT CSARVREQPQHF
few TRBJ2-1 TRBV24-1 - TGTGCCACCGCGTCGGGCCAGGGGTGGAACAATGAGCAGTTCTTC CATASGQGWNNEQFF
few TRBJ2-7 TRBV29-1 - TGCAGCGCCCTTGGCGGGACCCCCTACGAGCAGTACTTC CSALGGTPYEQYF
few TRBJ1-1 TRBV27 - TGTGCCAGCAGTCGAACAGGAACACTCATGAACACTGAAGCTTTCTTT CASSRTGTLMNTEAFF
- TRBJ2-1 TRBV7-6 TRBD2 TGTGCCAGCAGCTTAGTCGGGGGGGTTAATGAGCAGTTCTTC CASSLVGGVNEQFF
- TRBJ2-2 TRBV5-1 TRBD1 TGCGCCAGCAGCTTGGCAGGGGGAGACACCGGGGAGCTGTTTTTT CASSLAGGDTGELFF
few TRBJ2-7 TRBV7-6 TRBD1 TGTGCCAGCAGCTCCGGACCTGCCGGGACAGAGTACGAGCAGTACTTC CASSSGPAGTEYEQYF
- TRBJ1-2 TRBV3-1 - TGTGCCAGCAGCCAAGATCCGGGGAGTGGCTACACCTTC CASSQDPGSGYTF
- TRBJ2-5 TRBV29-1 TRBD2 TGCAGCGTTGAACAAGCGGGGGAGGAGGAGACCCAGTACTTC CSVEQAGEEETQYF
few TRBJ2-5 TRBV7-6 - TGTGCCAGCAGCCCAAACCTCGGTCCAGTTCATAGGACCCAGTACTTC CASSPNLGPVHRTQYF
few TRBJ2-1 TRBV4-3 - TGCGCCAGCAGCCAAGATCGGGCTAGCCGGTACAATGAGCAGTTCTTC CASSQDRASRYNEQFF
- TRBJ2-3 TRBV7-9 TRBD1 TGTGCCAGCAGCTCTACCGGGACAGCTTACACAGATACGCAGTATTTT CASSSTGTAYTDTQYF
few TRBJ2-1 TRBV19 - TGTGCCGTTGGGTCCTACAATGAGCAGTTCTTC CAVGSYNEQFF
few TRBJ2-5 TRBV24-1 - TGTGCCACCAGTCTCCGCGGGGCAGACAAAGAGACCCAGTACTTC CATSLRGADKETQYF
few TRBJ1-4 TRBV5-1 - TGCGCCAGCAGCTTCGGGACGGATAATGAAAAACTGTTTTTT CASSFGTDNEKLFF
once TRBJ1-2 TRBV20-1 - TGCAGTGCTAGAGCGGGGGGTGCTCGCTATGGCTACACCTTC CSARAGGARYGYTF
- TRBJ1-2 TRBV6-1 - TGTGCCAGCAGTGCCCCTGAGGGGGGGCTGGACTATGGCTACACCTTC CASSAPEGGLDYGYTF
few TRBJ2-2 TRBV20-1 TRBD2 TGCAGTGCTAGAGCTCCGGGGGGCACCGGGGAGCTGTTTTTT CSARAPGGTGELFF
- TRBJ2-7 TRBV29-1 - TGCAGCGTTGAAGAGGGACACACGTACGAGCAGTACTTC CSVEEGHTYEQYF
few TRBJ1-2 TRBV11-2 TRBD1 TGTGCCAGCAGCCCACCCGACAGGGGGAGGCATGGCTACACCTTC CASSPPDRGRHGYTF
few TRBJ2-3 TRBV5-1 - TGCGCCAGCAGCTTGGTTCCTTCAGATACGCAGTATTTT CASSLVPSDTQYF
- TRBJ1-5 TRBV12-3/TRBV12-4 - TGTGCCAGCAGCCCACAGGGACGGTATAGCAATCAGCCCCAGCATTTT CASSPQGRYSNQPQHF
few TRBJ2-3 TRBV7-2 - TGTGCCAGCAGCCGCAATAGCATCGATACGCAGTATTTT CASSRNSIDTQYF
few TRBJ2-6 TRBV28 - TGTGCCAGCAACCTCCCTGGGGCCAACGTCCTGACTTTC CASNLPGANVLTF
few TRBJ2-3 TRBV7-2 TRBD2 TGTGCCAGCAGCTCATACGGGACTAGCGGGGGAACAGATACGCAGTATTTT CASSSYGTSGGTDTQYF
few TRBJ2-6 TRBV5-1 - TGCGCCAGCAGCTTGGCAGGCCTATCTGGGGCCAACGTCCTGACTTTC CASSLAGLSGANVLTF
- TRBJ2-1 TRBV27 - TGTGCCAGCAGTTGGGGGTCGTCCTACAATGAGCAGTTCTTC CASSWGSSYNEQFF
few TRBJ1-3 TRBV5-4 - TGTGCCAGCAGCTTTGATCTCGGGAACTCTGGAAACACCATATATTTT CASSFDLGNSGNTIYF
- TRBJ2-3 TRBV7-3 TRBD2 TGTGCCAGCAGCCCTACGACTAGCGGATTCACAGATACGCAGTATTTT CASSPTTSGFTDTQYF
- TRBJ2-2 TRBV7-8 - TGTGCCAGCAGCTTAGCGGTTTCGTACACCGGGGAGCTGTTTTTT CASSLAVSYTGELFF